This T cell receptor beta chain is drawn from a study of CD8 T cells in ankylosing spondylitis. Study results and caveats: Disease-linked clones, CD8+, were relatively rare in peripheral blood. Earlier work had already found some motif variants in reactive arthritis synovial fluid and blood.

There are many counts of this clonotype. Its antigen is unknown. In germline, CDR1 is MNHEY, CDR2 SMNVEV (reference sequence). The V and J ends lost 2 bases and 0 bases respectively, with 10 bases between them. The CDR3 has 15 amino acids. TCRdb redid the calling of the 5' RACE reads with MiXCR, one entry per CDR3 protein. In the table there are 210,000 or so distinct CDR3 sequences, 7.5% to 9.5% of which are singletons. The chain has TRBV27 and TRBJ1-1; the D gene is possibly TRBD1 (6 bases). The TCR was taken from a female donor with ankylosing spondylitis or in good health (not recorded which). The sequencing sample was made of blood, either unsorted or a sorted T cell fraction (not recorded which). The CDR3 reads CASSLLGGMNTEAFF. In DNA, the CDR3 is TGTGCCAGCAGTTTACTGGGGGGCATGAACACTGAAGCTTTCTTT.